A selection of T cell receptor beta chains follows, all from one sample in a study of T cells in localized non-small cell lung cancer. Sequencing was performed with immunoSEQ multiplex PCR; in TCRdb, only in-frame clones are kept and a portion is missing. The sample records 35,000 to 50,000 clones, around 79% being singletons. The specimen was PBMCs, collected before any cancer treatment. These receptors originate from a woman aged 35-75 years with stage II squamous cell lung carcinoma. Both conserved end residues are part of each CDR3. The D gene is left open where the match is weak. For some rows the clone size is stated as once, few or many, or as a class when expanded; others skip it.

.	TRBD1	14	TRBV7-9	TRBJ2-2	TGTGCCAGCAGCCCCACAGGGGCGGGCGGGGAGCTGTTTTTT	CASSPTGAGGELFF
.	TRBD2	19	TRBV10-2	TRBJ2-1	TGCGCCAGCAGCGGCCCTTTGGCGGGGGGGGGTTTTTCCCACAATGAGCAGTTCTTC	CASSGPLAGGGFSHNEQFF
.	.	15	TRBV28	TRBJ1-4	TGTGCCAGCAGTTTATTCACGGTCGCTACTGAAAAACTGTTTTTT	CASSLFTVATEKLFF
.	.	15	TRBV4-3	TRBJ1-5	TGCGCCAGCAGCCCCTATATGAGTAGCAATCAGCCCCAGCATTTT	CASSPYMSSNQPQHF
.	TRBD1	15	TRBV15	TRBJ1-5	TGTGCCACCAGCAGAGGAGGGACAGGGGAACAGCCCCAGCATTTT	CATSRGGTGEQPQHF
.	TRBD2	16	TRBV4-2	TRBJ2-1	TGTGCCAGCAGCCGACTAGCGGGGGGTGGGTTAAATGAGCAGTTCTTC	CASSRLAGGGLNEQFF
.	TRBD2	14	TRBV28	TRBJ2-7	TGTGCCAGCAATAGACTAGCGGGGAAACACGAGCAGTACTTC	CASNRLAGKHEQYF
.	.	14	TRBV25-1	TRBJ2-3	TGTGCCAGCAGTCAAGGGGTCCACACAGATACGCAGTATTTT	CASSQGVHTDTQYF
.	TRBD1	13	TRBV29-1	TRBJ1-1	TGCAGCGTTGAAATCCCAGGGGGCACTGAAGCTTTCTTT	CSVEIPGGTEAFF
.	.	16	TRBV18	TRBJ2-5	TGTGCCAGCTCACCGGGGACCGGGAGCGGCCAAGAGACCCAGTACTTC	CASSPGTGSGQETQYF
few	.	12	TRBV28	TRBJ2-1	TGTGCCACCGCTGGGGTGTACAATGAGCAGTTCTTC	CATAGVYNEQFF
.	TRBD2	18	TRBV5-1	TRBJ2-4	TGCGCCAGCAGCCCGGGACTAGCGGGAGATGGAGGCAAAAACATTCAGTACTTC	CASSPGLAGDGGKNIQYF
.	TRBD1	15	TRBV7-7	TRBJ2-3	TGTGCTAGCAGCTTCGGACAGGGGGGCACAGATACGCAGTATTTT	CASSFGQGGTDTQYF
few	TRBD1	14	TRBV7-8	TRBJ1-1	TGTGCCAGCAGCCCCCGGGACAGGAACACTGAAGCTTTCTTT	CASSPRDRNTEAFF
.	.	15	TRBV19	TRBJ2-7	TGTGCCAGTAGTATACGTGGCAGGCCGACCCACGAGCAGTACTTC	CASSIRGRPTHEQYF
.	TRBD1	14	TRBV7-3	TRBJ2-3	TGTGCCAGCAGCTCCGGACAGGGGAGAGATACGCAGTATTTT	CASSSGQGRDTQYF
.	.	14	TRBV7-2	TRBJ2-2	TGTGCCAGCAGCTCTCAGCCGAACACCGGGGAGCTGTTTTTT	CASSSQPNTGELFF
few	.	13	TRBV2	TRBJ1-5	TGTGCCAGCAGTGAGATGAGGCCCCAGCCCCAGCATTTT	CASSEMRPQPQHF
.	.	16	TRBV5-1	TRBJ1-6	TGCGCCAGCAGCTTGGAGTCGGCAAACCTTAATTCACCCCTCCACTTT	CASSLESANLNSPLHF
.	.	14	TRBV6-5	TRBJ2-3	TGTGCCAGCAGTGCCGGACTGTGGGCAGATACGCAGTATTTT	CASSAGLWADTQYF
.	.	15	TRBV5-1	TRBJ1-5	TGCGCCAGCAGCCTACAGGGAGACGTCAATCAGCCCCAGCATTTT	CASSLQGDVNQPQHF
.	.	13	TRBV18	TRBJ1-6	TGTGCCAGCTCACCACGGCAGGATTCACCCCTCCACTTT	CASSPRQDSPLHF
.	.	12	TRBV7-3	TRBJ2-2	TGTGCCAGCAGCCCCCGGGAGGGGGAGCTGTTTTTT	CASSPREGELFF
.	.	16	TRBV6-1	TRBJ1-3	TGTGCCAGCAGTGGAGGTGGGAGTTTCTCTGGAAACACCATATATTTT	CASSGGGSFSGNTIYF
.	.	15	TRBV6-6	TRBJ2-1	TGTGCCAGCAGTTACCTAGCAGGGGGGTACAATGAGCAGTTCTTC	CASSYLAGGYNEQFF
.	TRBD1	13	TRBV10-3	TRBJ2-1	TGTGCCGTTGCGACAGGGTCGGGCAATGAGCAGTTCTTC	CAVATGSGNEQFF
.	TRBD2	14	TRBV2	TRBJ2-7	TGTGCCAGCAGGGGCGGAGCGGGAGGCGACGAGCAGTACTTC	CASRGGAGGDEQYF
.	.	12	TRBV2	TRBJ1-1	TGTGCCAGCATCCGGGGGAGTACTGAAGCTTTCTTT	CASIRGSTEAFF
.	.	16	TRBV4-3	TRBJ2-3	TGCGCCAGCAGCCAAGATCGGTTAGGCGGGGAAATCACGCAGTATTTT	CASSQDRLGGEITQYF
.	.	12	TRBV19	TRBJ1-1	TGTGCCAGTAGTATAAGTACGTCTGAAGCTTTCTTT	CASSISTSEAFF
.	.	15	TRBV9	TRBJ1-4	TGTGCCAGCAGCGTTGCCGGGAACGGGAATGAAAAACTGTTTTTT	CASSVAGNGNEKLFF
few	.	14	TRBV27	TRBJ1-3	TGTGCCAGCACCAAGTTGGGGTCGGGAAACACCATATATTTT	CASTKLGSGNTIYF
once	TRBD1	14	TRBV28	TRBJ1-2	TGTGCCAGCAGTCTCCCGACAGGGGACTATGGCTACACCTTC	CASSLPTGDYGYTF
.	TRBD1	13	TRBV6-4	TRBJ1-1	TGTGCCAGCAGATTAACAGGGGACACTGAAGCTTTCTTT	CASRLTGDTEAFF
.	.	12	TRBV19	TRBJ1-5	TGTGCCAGTAGTACGTACTCTCAGCCCCAGCATTTT	CASSTYSQPQHF
few	.	14	TRBV6-6	TRBJ1-4	TGTGCCAGCAGTTTATTCCCAGCTCGGTCAGAACTGTTTTTT	CASSLFPARSELFF
.	.	15	TRBV2	TRBJ1-5	TGTGCCAGCGGAGAAGGGACCGCGAGCAATCAGCCCCAGCATTTT	CASGEGTASNQPQHF
.	.	13	TRBV7-2	TRBJ2-1	TGTGCCAGCGAGGTAGCAAGGGGCAATGAGCAGTTCTTC	CASEVARGNEQFF
.	.	16	TRBV15	TRBJ2-2	TGTGCCACCAGCAGAGATCGTCTGATCAACACCGGGGAGCTGTTTTTT	CATSRDRLINTGELFF
.	.	14	TRBV7-2	TRBJ2-1	TGTGCCAGCAGCCCAGGGCCCCCAGGGGATGAGCAGTTCTTC	CASSPGPPGDEQFF
.	TRBD2	13	TRBV19	TRBJ2-1	TGTGCCAGTACCGGGACTAGCGTTCTTCAGACGTTCTTC	CASTGTSVLQTFF
.	.	14	TRBV11-3	TRBJ2-1	TGTGCCAGCAGCTTCGGACGGACCGGCGATGAGCAGTTCTTC	CASSFGRTGDEQFF
.	.	14	TRBV5-1	TRBJ1-1	TGCGCCAGCAGCTTGTTCGGGCAGGGCGGAGAAGCTTTCTTT	CASSLFGQGGEAFF
few	TRBD1	17	TRBV11-2	TRBJ1-3	TGTGCCAGCAGCACGGGACAGGGGACCTTCTCTGGAAACACCATATATTTT	CASSTGQGTFSGNTIYF
.	.	16	TRBV5-4	TRBJ2-5	TGTGCCAGCACCCTGGGGCCTCTGACCCAGCTTGAGACCCAGTACTTC	CASTLGPLTQLETQYF
.	.	14	TRBV6-6	TRBJ2-1	TGTGCCAGCAGCCTACAGCCGGTTTGGGATGAGCAGTTCTTC	CASSLQPVWDEQFF
few	.	15	TRBV18	TRBJ1-2	TGTGCCAGCTCACACAAGGACAACCCTAACTATGGCTACACCTTC	CASSHKDNPNYGYTF
.	TRBD2	18	TRBV7-2	TRBJ2-1	TGTGCCAGCAGCTTAGTCGGCCTTCGTGCAGCGGGAGGCAATGAGCAGTTCTTC	CASSLVGLRAAGGNEQFF
.	TRBD1	15	TRBV7-2	TRBJ2-3	TGTGCCAGCAGCTCGCCGGGACAGGGGGCTTATACGCAGTATTTT	CASSSPGQGAYTQYF
.	.	15	TRBV28	TRBJ2-1	TGTGCCAGCAGTTTAGACGGGTACTCCTACAATGAGCAGTTCTTC	CASSLDGYSYNEQFF